A single sample gave rise to the 10 T cell receptor beta chains below, sequenced in a study of T cell clones after liver transplantation. Method: immunoSEQ multiplex PCR; TCRdb's copy keeps in-frame clones and lacks some. The sample yields under 90,000 clones, 80% seen once. Material: CD4+ T cells from blood, obtained before liver transplant. The receptors stem from a human donor who received a liver transplant.

This clone was counted only a few times. The gene calls are TRBV10-1 and TRBJ2-7; D not certain. V lost 4 bases to trimming and J lost 4 bases, with 8 bases between them. CDR1 and CDR2 (germline): WNHNN, SYGVQD (reference sequence). CDR3 length: 12 amino acids. The CDR3 loop is CASSGQTYEQYF. The DNA for the CDR3 is TGCGCCAGCAGTGGCCAGACTTACGAGCAGTACTTC.

The chain uses TRBV10-3 and TRBJ1-5, with D uncertain. Trimming cost V 8 bases and J 1 base, with 6 bases left between them. The CDR3 has 12 amino acids. Germline V gene data show CDR1 as ENHRY and CDR2 as SYGVKD. The CDR3 DNA is TGTGCCATCGGAGCGAGCAATCAGCCCCAGCATTTT. It encodes CAIGASNQPQHF.

In its sample, this clone was seen once. This chain links TRBV19 with TRBJ2-2, with a possible D match to TRBD1 (7 bases). Germline V gene sequence: CDR1 LNHDA, CDR2 SQIVND (reference sequence). This CDR3 region has 14 residues. Trimming removed 10 bases from V and 2 bases from J, with 14 bases in between. The CDR3 region is CATSRGDNTGELFF. In DNA form, the CDR3 reads TGTGCCACTTCCAGGGGGGATAACACCGGGGAGCTGTTTTTT. Full variable domain (outside the CDR3, taken from reference TRBV19 and TRBJ2-2): DGGITQSPKYLFRKEGQNVTLSCEQNLNHDAMYWYRQDPGQGLRLIYYSQIVNDFQKGDIAEGYSVSREKKESFPLTVTSAQKNPTAFYLCATSRGDNTGELFFGEGSRLTVL.

The chain combines TRBV5-1 with TRBJ1-1, with unresolved D. The CDR3 sequence is 13 residues long. CDR1 is SGHRS, CDR2 YFSETQ, per germline. V was shortened by 0 bases and J by 4 bases, with 7 bases between the two germline ends. The CDR3, as DNA: TGCGCCAGCAGCTTGGACGGATTCACTGAAGCTTTCTTT. Encoded protein: CASSLDGFTEAFF.

The genes are TRBV7-2 and TRBJ2-1; TRBD2 aligns across 14 bases. This CDR3 has 18 residues. Germline CDR1 and CDR2: SGHTA and FQGNSA. V dropped 1 base and J dropped 9; count of bases not matched to a gene: 11. CDR3 region: CASSLGTSGRRLGVEQFF. CDR3 coding DNA: TGTGCCAGCAGCTTAGGGACTAGCGGGAGGCGACTCGGGGTTGAGCAGTTCTTC.

V gene TRBV11-3 combines with J gene TRBJ1-2; 9 nucleotides align to TRBD1. This CDR3 has 16 amino acids. Germline trimming cut 5 bases from V and 4 bases from J; bases unmatched to any gene: 11. Germline CDR1 SGHNT, CDR2 YENEEA. CDR3 nucleotide sequence: TGTGCCAGCAGCGCCCCCGGGACAGGGCTCCTCTATGGCTACACCTTC. Translation: CASSAPGTGLLYGYTF.

The chain has TRBV12-5 and TRBJ1-5; D gene ambiguous. This CDR3 contains 14 residues. V lost 2 bases to trimming and J lost 0 bases, with 5 bases between them. In germline, CDR1 is LGHNT, CDR2 FRNRAP. The CDR3 nucleotides are TGTGCTAGTGGTTTGACAGATAGCAATCAGCCCCAGCATTTT. Amino acid sequence: CASGLTDSNQPQHF.

This rearrangement joins TRBV7-2 to TRBJ1-3; D is uncertain. The germline V gene has CDR1 SGHTA and CDR2 FQGNSA. Trimming left V 4 bases short and J 0 bases short, with 10 bases between. The CDR3 consists of 15 residues. For the CDR3, the DNA is TGTGCCAGCAGCTGGACGGATTTCTCTGGAAACACCATATATTTT. It yields the protein CASSWTDFSGNTIYF.

This chain uses TRBV7-6 with TRBJ2-7; 10 nucleotides line up with TRBD1. The CDR3 is 14 amino acids. Germline loops: CDR1 SGHVS, CDR2 FNYEAQ. V gave up 5 bases and J gave up 2 bases; unmatched junction bases: 3. The CDR3 region is CASSPGTGAYEQYF. In nucleotides, the CDR3 is TGTGCCAGCAGCCCCGGGACAGGGGCCTACGAGCAGTACTTC. Supplemented by reference TRBV7-6 and TRBJ2-7, the full variable domain reads GAGVSQSPRYKVTKRGQDVALRCDPISGHVSLYWYRQALGQGPEFLTYFNYEAQQDKSGLPNDRFSAERPEGSISTLTIQRTEQRDSAMYRCASSPGTGAYEQYFGPGTRLTVT.

The chain recombines TRBV19 with TRBJ2-1; D ambiguous. V gave up 5 bases and J gave up 5 bases, with 13 bases separating them. The germline gives CDR1 LNHDA, CDR2 SQIVND (reference sequence). The CDR3 runs 14 residues. The CDR3 region is CASSLRSMDNEQFF. The DNA of the CDR3 is TGTGCCAGTAGTCTCCGATCGATGGACAATGAGCAGTTCTTC. The full variable domain, with the rest looked up from reference TRBV19 and TRBJ2-1, is DGGITQSPKYLFRKEGQNVTLSCEQNLNHDAMYWYRQDPGQGLRLIYYSQIVNDFQKGDIAEGYSVSREKKESFPLTVTSAQKNPTAFYLCASSLRSMDNEQFFGPGTRLTVL.